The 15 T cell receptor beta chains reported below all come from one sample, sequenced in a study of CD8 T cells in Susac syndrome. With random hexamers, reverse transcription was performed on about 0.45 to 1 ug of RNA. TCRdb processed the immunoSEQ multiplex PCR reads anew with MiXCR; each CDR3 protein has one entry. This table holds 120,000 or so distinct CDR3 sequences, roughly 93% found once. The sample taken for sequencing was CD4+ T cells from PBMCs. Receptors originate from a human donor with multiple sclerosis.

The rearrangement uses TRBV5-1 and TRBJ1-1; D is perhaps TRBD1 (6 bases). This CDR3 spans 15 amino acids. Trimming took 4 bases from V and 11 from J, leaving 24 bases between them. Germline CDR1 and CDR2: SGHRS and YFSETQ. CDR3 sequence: CASSARDTDHKIAFF. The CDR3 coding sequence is TGCGCCAGCAGCGCAAGGGACACGGACCACAAAATCGCTTTCTTT.

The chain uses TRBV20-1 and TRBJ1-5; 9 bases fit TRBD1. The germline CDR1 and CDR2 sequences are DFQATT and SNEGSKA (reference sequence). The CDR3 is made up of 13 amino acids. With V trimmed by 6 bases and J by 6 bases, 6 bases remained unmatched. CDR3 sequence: CSAPGGQGQPQHF. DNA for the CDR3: TGCAGTGCCCCCGGGGGACAGGGTCAGCCCCAGCATTTT.

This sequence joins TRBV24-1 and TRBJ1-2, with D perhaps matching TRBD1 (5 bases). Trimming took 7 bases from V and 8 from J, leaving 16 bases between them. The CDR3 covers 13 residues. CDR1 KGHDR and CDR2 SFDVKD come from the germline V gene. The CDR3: CATSATWGRGYTF. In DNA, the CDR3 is TGTGCCACCAGCGCCACTTGGGGGAGAGGCTACACCTTC.

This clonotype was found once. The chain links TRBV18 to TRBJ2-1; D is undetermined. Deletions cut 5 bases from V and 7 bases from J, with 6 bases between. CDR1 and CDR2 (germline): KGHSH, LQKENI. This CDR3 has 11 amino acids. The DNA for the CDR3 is TGTGCCAGCTCAACCGGGAATGAGCAGTTCTTC. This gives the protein CASSTGNEQFF.

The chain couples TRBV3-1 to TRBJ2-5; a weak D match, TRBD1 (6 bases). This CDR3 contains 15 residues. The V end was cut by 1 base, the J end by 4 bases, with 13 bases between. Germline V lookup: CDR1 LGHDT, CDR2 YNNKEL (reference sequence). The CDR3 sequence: CASSQGLEQGETQYF. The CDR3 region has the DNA TGTGCCAGCAGCCAAGGTTTAGAACAGGGAGAGACCCAGTACTTC.

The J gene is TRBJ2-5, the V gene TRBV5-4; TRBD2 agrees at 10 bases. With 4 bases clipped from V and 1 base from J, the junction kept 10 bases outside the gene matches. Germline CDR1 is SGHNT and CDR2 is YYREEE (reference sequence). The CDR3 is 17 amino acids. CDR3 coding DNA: TGTGCCAGCAGCCCGCAGCGGGGGGGCCTTTTCCAAGAGACCCAGTACTTC. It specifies CASSPQRGGLFQETQYF.

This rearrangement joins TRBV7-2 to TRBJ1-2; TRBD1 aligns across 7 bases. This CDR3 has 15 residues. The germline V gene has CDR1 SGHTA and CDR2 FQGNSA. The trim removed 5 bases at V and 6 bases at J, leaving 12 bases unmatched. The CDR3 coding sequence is TGTGCCAGCAGCACCCGTACAGGGGAGGGTCATGGCTACACCTTC. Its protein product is CASSTRTGEGHGYTF.

CDR3 sequence: CASTLRGGSEAFF. In DNA, the CDR3 is TGTGCCAGCACCCTGAGGGGGGGCTCAGAAGCTTTCTTT. This chain links TRBV7-9 with TRBJ1-1, with a possible D match to TRBD1 (6 bases). The CDR3 covers 13 residues. Germline CDR1 is SEHNR and CDR2 is FQNEAQ (reference sequence). Trimming removed 7 bases from V and 8 bases from J, with 17 bases in between.

In DNA form, the CDR3 reads TGCGCCAGCAGCCAAGAGTTCAGGGCGACAGATACGCAGTATTTT. Translated: CASSQEFRATDTQYF. The chain is built from TRBV4-3 and TRBJ2-3, with D perhaps matching TRBD1 (5 bases). Between the trimmed V and J ends, which lost 0 bases and 3 bases, there was a span of 10 bases. The CDR3 is 15 amino acids. Germline V gene lookup returns CDR1 LGHNA and CDR2 YSLEER.

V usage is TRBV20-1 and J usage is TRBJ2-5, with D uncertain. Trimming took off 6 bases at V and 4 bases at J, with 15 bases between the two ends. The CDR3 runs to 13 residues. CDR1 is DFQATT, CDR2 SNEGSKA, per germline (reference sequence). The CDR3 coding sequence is TGCAGTGCCCCGTCGACGGCCGGAGAGACCCAGTACTTC. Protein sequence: CSAPSTAGETQYF.

The CDR3 nucleotides read TGTGCCAGCAGCTCCCGACGGATCCCCTTGAACACTGAAGCTTTCTTT. Encoded protein: CASSSRRIPLNTEAFF. The chain couples TRBV7-2 to TRBJ1-1; D gene ambiguous. The CDR3 has 16 amino acids. The germline V gene has CDR1 SGHTA and CDR2 FQGNSA. Deletions cut 4 bases from V and 0 bases from J, with 15 bases between. The complete variable domain, with remaining parts taken from reference TRBV7-2 and TRBJ1-1, reads GAGVSQSPSNKVTEKGKDVELRCDPISGHTALYWYRQSLGQGLEFLIYFQGNSAPDKSGLPSDRFSAERTGGSVSTLTIQRTQQEDSAVYLCASSSRRIPLNTEAFFGQGTRLTVV.

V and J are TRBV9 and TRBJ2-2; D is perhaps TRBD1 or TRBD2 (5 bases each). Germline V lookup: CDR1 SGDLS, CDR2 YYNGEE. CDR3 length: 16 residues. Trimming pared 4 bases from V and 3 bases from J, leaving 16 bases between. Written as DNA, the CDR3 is TGTGCCAGCAGCCTGGGACCGTTCATTGACACCGGGGAGCTGTTTTTT. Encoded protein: CASSLGPFIDTGELFF.

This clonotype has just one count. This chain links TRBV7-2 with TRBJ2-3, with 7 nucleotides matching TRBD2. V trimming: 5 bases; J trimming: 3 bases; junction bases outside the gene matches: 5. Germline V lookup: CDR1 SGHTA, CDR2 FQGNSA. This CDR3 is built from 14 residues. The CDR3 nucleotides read TGTGCCAGCAGCCGGGGGGAGGTAACAGATACGCAGTATTTT. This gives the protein CASSRGEVTDTQYF.

The DNA of the CDR3 is TGTGCCAGCAGCACAACCGGGACGGAGAACACTGAAGCTTTCTTT. Residues: CASSTTGTENTEAFF. The chain couples TRBV21-1 to TRBJ1-1; whether TRBD1, the table's D call, matches the DNA was not checked. TRBV21-1 is assigned pseudogene status. The CDR3 contains 15 residues.

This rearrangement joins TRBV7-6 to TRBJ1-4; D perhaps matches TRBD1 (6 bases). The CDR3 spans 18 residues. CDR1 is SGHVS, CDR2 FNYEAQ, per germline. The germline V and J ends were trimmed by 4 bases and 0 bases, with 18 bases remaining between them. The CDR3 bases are TGTGCCAGCAGCTCTATTTCGGACAGATCCTCAACTAATGAAAAACTGTTTTTT. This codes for CASSSISDRSSTNEKLFF.